This TCR beta chain stems from a study of T-cell reconstitution after alpha-beta-depleted transplantation in children. Preparation of the TCRbeta library was carried out with unique molecular identifiers. One entry per CDR3 protein, called by TCRdb with MiXCR from the PCR reads. The repertoire holds roughly 66,000 distinct CDR3 sequences, with over 4.5% as singletons. Notes on the study in general: Reportedly, alpha-beta T cells present about two months post-transplant originated from several hundred expanded clones of graft origin.

Germline-derived CDR1 and CDR2 are SGHDN and FVKESK. The CDR3 is made up of 15 amino acids. The table lists this clonotype with many counts. No antigen is known for it. One junction end disagrees with the germline gene, perhaps due to a read error. V and J are TRBV14 and TRBJ2-2, with D hard to call. This receptor was obtained from a boy under two years old who had a stem cell transplant for acute myeloid leukemia, so the T cells may come from the graft donor. Sequencing used PBMCs, mostly from graft donor cells, obtained 180 days after TCRalphabeta/CD19-depleted stem cell transplant. The CDR3 here is CARSLVHANTGELFF. The CDR3 nucleotides are TGTGCCAGAAGCCTAGTGCACGCGAACACCGGGGAGCTGTTTTTT.